A selection of T cell receptor beta chains follows, all from one sample in a study of T cells after posttransplantation cyclophosphamide. Produced via immunoSEQ multiplex PCR; TCRdb's table is partial and in-frame only. The sample was found to contain around 35,000 clones, and every one recurs. Material for sequencing was PBMCs. These receptors all come from a woman between 45 and 65 years old in good health and a related stem cell transplant donor. The CDR3 runs from the conserved cysteine through the conserved F or W. Each record gives: clone size, D gene, J gene, V gene, CDR3 DNA, CDR3 protein. A D gene is named only where the DNA matches it firmly. Expanded clones are given a class, and other clones once, few, many or no size at all.

abundance: -; d_gene: TRBD1; j_gene: TRBJ1-4; v_gene: TRBV7-9; CDR3nt: TGTGCCAGCGGAGGGGACAGGGTTGGAGAAAAACTGTTTTTT; CDR3aa: CASGGDRVGEKLFF
abundance: few; d_gene: TRBD2; j_gene: TRBJ2-3; v_gene: TRBV7-3; CDR3nt: TGTGCCAGCAGCTCCGGGACTAGCGGCACAGATACGCAGTATTTT; CDR3aa: CASSSGTSGTDTQYF
abundance: many; d_gene: -; j_gene: TRBJ1-3; v_gene: TRBV7-8; CDR3nt: TGTGCCAGCATGCTCGGGGGGGGAAACACCATATATTTT; CDR3aa: CASMLGGGNTIYF
abundance: many; d_gene: -; j_gene: TRBJ2-1; v_gene: TRBV5-1; CDR3nt: TGCGCCAGCAGCCTCGGACTCCACTCGAGGTCCTACAATGAGCAGTTCTTC; CDR3aa: CASSLGLHSRSYNEQFF
abundance: many; d_gene: TRBD1; j_gene: TRBJ1-5; v_gene: TRBV2; CDR3nt: TGTGCCAGCCGGGACAGGGCCAATCAGCCCCAGCATTTT; CDR3aa: CASRDRANQPQHF
abundance: many; d_gene: -; j_gene: TRBJ1-1; v_gene: TRBV6-5; CDR3nt: TGTGCCAGCAGTTTCACAGCCCTGAACACTGAAGCTTTCTTT; CDR3aa: CASSFTALNTEAFF
abundance: many; d_gene: -; j_gene: TRBJ1-4; v_gene: TRBV29-1; CDR3nt: TGCAGCGTTGGTCTTTGGGGGGAGGGTAATGAAAAACTGTTTTTT; CDR3aa: CSVGLWGEGNEKLFF
abundance: many; d_gene: -; j_gene: TRBJ2-1; v_gene: TRBV6-1; CDR3nt: TGTGCCAGCAGTGAGGTAGACAATGAGCAGTTCTTC; CDR3aa: CASSEVDNEQFF
abundance: many; d_gene: -; j_gene: TRBJ2-1; v_gene: TRBV5-8; CDR3nt: TGTGCCAGCAGCTTGGTCCTTGCAGGGGTGGATGAGCAGTTCTTC; CDR3aa: CASSLVLAGVDEQFF
abundance: many; d_gene: -; j_gene: TRBJ2-1; v_gene: TRBV12-3/TRBV12-4; CDR3nt: TGTGCCAGCAGTCGGGACTCCGTTTACAATGAGCAGTTCTTC; CDR3aa: CASSRDSVYNEQFF
abundance: many; d_gene: -; j_gene: TRBJ2-4; v_gene: TRBV7-2; CDR3nt: TGTGCCAGCAGCTTAGCGGCCAGGGGCCAAAACATTCAGTACTTC; CDR3aa: CASSLAARGQNIQYF
abundance: many; d_gene: -; j_gene: TRBJ1-5; v_gene: TRBV19; CDR3nt: TGTGCCAGTAGTATAGTCAGCGGAGATCAGCCCCAGCATTTT; CDR3aa: CASSIVSGDQPQHF
abundance: few; d_gene: TRBD2; j_gene: TRBJ2-3; v_gene: TRBV2; CDR3nt: TGTGCCAGCAATCAACTAGCGGGAGCCGCAGATACGCAGTATTTT; CDR3aa: CASNQLAGAADTQYF
abundance: many; d_gene: TRBD1; j_gene: TRBJ2-7; v_gene: TRBV14; CDR3nt: TGTGCCAGCAGCCGCCAGACAGGGCTGGAGACCTACGAGCAGTACTTC; CDR3aa: CASSRQTGLETYEQYF
abundance: -; d_gene: -; j_gene: TRBJ1-2; v_gene: TRBV18; CDR3nt: TGTGCCAGCTCGGATTCGATGGGCTCCTTCAGGGACTATGGCTACACCTTC; CDR3aa: CASSDSMGSFRDYGYTF
abundance: few; d_gene: -; j_gene: TRBJ2-7; v_gene: TRBV7-8; CDR3nt: TGTGCCAGCAGCTTAATGCGGGCGTATTACGAGCAGTACTTC; CDR3aa: CASSLMRAYYEQYF
abundance: few; d_gene: TRBD1; j_gene: TRBJ2-5; v_gene: TRBV28; CDR3nt: TGTGCCAGCAGTACCTTACAGGGGGCGGTGACCCAGTACTTC; CDR3aa: CASSTLQGAVTQYF
abundance: many; d_gene: TRBD1; j_gene: TRBJ1-4; v_gene: TRBV7-2; CDR3nt: TGTGCCAGCAGCTCGACCGGGACAGGGGTTGAAAAACTGTTTTTT; CDR3aa: CASSSTGTGVEKLFF
abundance: many; d_gene: TRBD2; j_gene: TRBJ2-7; v_gene: TRBV5-1; CDR3nt: TGCGCCAGCAGCCCCGGACTAGCGGGCATCTACGAGCAGTACTTC; CDR3aa: CASSPGLAGIYEQYF
abundance: many; d_gene: -; j_gene: TRBJ1-1; v_gene: TRBV18; CDR3nt: TGTGCCAGCTCACTACAGGTGAACACTGAAGCTTTCTTT; CDR3aa: CASSLQVNTEAFF
abundance: many; d_gene: -; j_gene: TRBJ2-6; v_gene: TRBV27; CDR3nt: TGTGCCAGCAGTTTAGCAAGGGGAACTGGGGCCAACGTCCTGACTTTC; CDR3aa: CASSLARGTGANVLTF
abundance: -; d_gene: TRBD2; j_gene: TRBJ2-2; v_gene: TRBV28; CDR3nt: TGTGCCAGCAGTTTAAGTGCGGGAGGGGGCACCGGGGAGCTGTTTTTT; CDR3aa: CASSLSAGGGTGELFF
abundance: many; d_gene: -; j_gene: TRBJ2-5; v_gene: TRBV7-9; CDR3nt: TGTGCCAGCAGCCAATCGTGGCGGGTAACTCAAGAGACCCAGTACTTC; CDR3aa: CASSQSWRVTQETQYF
abundance: many; d_gene: TRBD2; j_gene: TRBJ2-1; v_gene: TRBV7-2; CDR3nt: TGTGCCAGCACCTTAAGCGGGGCTAGCTCCTACAATGAGCAGTTCTTC; CDR3aa: CASTLSGASSYNEQFF
abundance: few; d_gene: TRBD2; j_gene: TRBJ2-3; v_gene: TRBV28; CDR3nt: TGTGCCAGCGCGGATCGACTAGCGCTTCAGTATTTT; CDR3aa: CASADRLALQYF
abundance: many; d_gene: TRBD1; j_gene: TRBJ1-5; v_gene: TRBV6-4; CDR3nt: TGTGCCAGCAGTCCTCAGGGGGGTTATAGCAATCAGCCCCAGCATTTT; CDR3aa: CASSPQGGYSNQPQHF
abundance: few; d_gene: TRBD1; j_gene: TRBJ1-2; v_gene: TRBV29-1; CDR3nt: TGCAGCGTTGAGCGGACAGGGTTTGGCTACACCTTC; CDR3aa: CSVERTGFGYTF
abundance: many; d_gene: -; j_gene: TRBJ2-5; v_gene: TRBV12-3/TRBV12-4; CDR3nt: TGTGCCAGCAGTCTCCATGGGCAGAGCCAAGAGACCCAGTACTTC; CDR3aa: CASSLHGQSQETQYF
abundance: many; d_gene: -; j_gene: TRBJ1-5; v_gene: TRBV6-1; CDR3nt: TGTGCCAGCAGTATACTGAATCAGCCCCAGCATTTT; CDR3aa: CASSILNQPQHF
abundance: -; d_gene: TRBD2; j_gene: TRBJ2-5; v_gene: TRBV7-2; CDR3nt: TGTGCCAGCAGCAATAGCGGGAGGGCCGAGTCGGAGACCCAGTACTTC; CDR3aa: CASSNSGRAESETQYF
abundance: many; d_gene: -; j_gene: TRBJ2-7; v_gene: TRBV6-5; CDR3nt: TGTGCCGTCAGGGGGGCTCCCTACGAGCAGTACTTC; CDR3aa: CAVRGAPYEQYF
abundance: many; d_gene: -; j_gene: TRBJ1-1; v_gene: TRBV19; CDR3nt: TGTGCCAGTAGTATAATAACAGCTATGAACACTGAAGCTTTCTTT; CDR3aa: CASSIITAMNTEAFF
abundance: -; d_gene: -; j_gene: TRBJ2-5; v_gene: TRBV18; CDR3nt: TGTGCCAGCTCACCCTCGGGGGGCGGTCTCCGAGAGACCCAGTACTTC; CDR3aa: CASSPSGGGLRETQYF
abundance: few; d_gene: -; j_gene: TRBJ2-3; v_gene: TRBV11-2; CDR3nt: TGTGCCAGCAGCTTTTCAGGGATCACGTTCACAGATACGCAGTATTTT; CDR3aa: CASSFSGITFTDTQYF
abundance: many; d_gene: -; j_gene: TRBJ1-2; v_gene: TRBV19; CDR3nt: TGTGCCAGTAGTATAGTCCGGGGGAACTATGGCTACACCTTC; CDR3aa: CASSIVRGNYGYTF
abundance: many; d_gene: TRBD1; j_gene: TRBJ1-3; v_gene: TRBV9; CDR3nt: TGTGCCAGCAGCTATCCAAGGACAGGGACTGGAAACACCATATATTTT; CDR3aa: CASSYPRTGTGNTIYF
abundance: many; d_gene: -; j_gene: TRBJ2-7; v_gene: TRBV5-5; CDR3nt: TGTGCCAGCAGCTTGGAGGCCTTTTCCTACGAGCAGTACTTC; CDR3aa: CASSLEAFSYEQYF
abundance: many; d_gene: -; j_gene: TRBJ1-3; v_gene: TRBV9; CDR3nt: TGTGCCAGCAGCGTAGCGGCGGTACAGGGCCCATATGCTGGAAACACCATATATTTT; CDR3aa: CASSVAAVQGPYAGNTIYF
abundance: many; d_gene: -; j_gene: TRBJ1-1; v_gene: TRBV11-2; CDR3nt: TGTGCCAGCAGCTTGCAGGGTTGGTCTGAAGCTTTCTTT; CDR3aa: CASSLQGWSEAFF
abundance: many; d_gene: -; j_gene: TRBJ1-1; v_gene: TRBV7-2; CDR3nt: TGTGCCAGCAGCTTAGGTCCCCAGGGGCTCAACACTGAAGCTTTCTTT; CDR3aa: CASSLGPQGLNTEAFF
abundance: -; d_gene: -; j_gene: TRBJ2-7; v_gene: TRBV5-1; CDR3nt: TGCGCCAGCAGCTTGGGGCCAGGGAGCTACGAGCAGTACTTC; CDR3aa: CASSLGPGSYEQYF
abundance: many; d_gene: TRBD1; j_gene: TRBJ2-1; v_gene: TRBV6-4; CDR3nt: TGTGCCAGCAGTGCCGACAGGGGCCCCTACAATGAGCAGTTCTTC; CDR3aa: CASSADRGPYNEQFF
abundance: many; d_gene: TRBD2; j_gene: TRBJ2-7; v_gene: TRBV4-3; CDR3nt: TGCGCCAGCAGCCAAGAAGGAACTAGCGGGGACGAGCAGTACTTC; CDR3aa: CASSQEGTSGDEQYF
abundance: -; d_gene: TRBD1; j_gene: TRBJ2-4; v_gene: TRBV25-1; CDR3nt: TGTGCCAGCAGTGAATCATGGACAGGGGGCCTAAAAAACATTCAGTACTTC; CDR3aa: CASSESWTGGLKNIQYF
abundance: many; d_gene: -; j_gene: TRBJ1-5; v_gene: TRBV19; CDR3nt: TGTGCCGTGGGGGGGGTAAGGAACAATCAGCCCCAGCATTTT; CDR3aa: CAVGGVRNNQPQHF
abundance: many; d_gene: -; j_gene: TRBJ1-1; v_gene: TRBV11-2; CDR3nt: TGTGCCAGCAGCTCCACCAGGGTCCCTGAAGCTTTCTTT; CDR3aa: CASSSTRVPEAFF
abundance: -; d_gene: TRBD2; j_gene: TRBJ2-1; v_gene: TRBV7-6; CDR3nt: TGTGCCAGCAGCTACCGACTAGCGGGGGGTAATGGCAATGAGCAGTTCTTC; CDR3aa: CASSYRLAGGNGNEQFF
abundance: many; d_gene: -; j_gene: TRBJ1-2; v_gene: TRBV12-3/TRBV12-4; CDR3nt: TGTGCCAGCAGTGAAAACAGGGCGACCTATGGCTACACCTTC; CDR3aa: CASSENRATYGYTF
abundance: many; d_gene: -; j_gene: TRBJ1-2; v_gene: TRBV10-1; CDR3nt: TGCGCCAGCAGTGGAAGGGGAGGGGATGGCTACACCTTC; CDR3aa: CASSGRGGDGYTF
abundance: many; d_gene: TRBD1; j_gene: TRBJ1-4; v_gene: TRBV6-2/TRBV6-3; CDR3nt: TGTGCCAGCAGCTCCCTAATTACAGGGGATCTTGAAAAACTGTTTTTT; CDR3aa: CASSSLITGDLEKLFF
abundance: many; d_gene: TRBD2; j_gene: TRBJ2-5; v_gene: TRBV4-1; CDR3nt: TGCGCCAGCAGCCAAGAGGGAACGACCGGGACTAGCTATGGGACCCAGTACTTC; CDR3aa: CASSQEGTTGTSYGTQYF
abundance: many; d_gene: TRBD2; j_gene: TRBJ2-1; v_gene: TRBV19; CDR3nt: TGTGCCAGTATGAGTAGCGGGAGGCCTCCCTCCTACAATGAGCAGTTCTTC; CDR3aa: CASMSSGRPPSYNEQFF